The T cell receptor beta chain under discussion was sequenced for a study of T cell repertoires in cytomegalovirus infection (dated by TCRdb to between 2018 and 2020). In the study overall: Recently identified HLA-C-restricted CMV epitopes, whose presentation resists viral immunomodulation, were targeted by peptide stimulations together with well-studied HLA-B-restricted epitopes. The HLA type of each donor mattered for the analysis, because public TCR beta signatures pointed to carriage of CMV infection along with the matching HLA type.

For sequencing, an Illumina HiSeq 1500 was employed. The raw public reads went through TCRdb reprocessing: fastp at Q25, MiXCR clone calling, in-frame beta chains kept. Rows with one shared CDR3 protein collapse into an entry with the most common genes and DNA. Within this sample are about 830,000 distinct CDR3 sequences, with about 30% of them counted one time only. The ten most abundant clones make up 9.5% to 15% of the sample. The germline V gene sets CDR1 to MNHEY and CDR2 to SVGEGT. Trimming accounts for 5 bases at V and 4 bases at J, while the number of junction bases matched to no gene is 7. From the cysteine up to the phenylalanine, the CDR3 has a length of 14 residues. The sequence is cut down to CDR3 DNA, 42 bases in frame from base 1. About this clonotype: Its antigen target is currently unknown. It has no much larger one-base neighbor in the sample; base qualities were not kept.

The paper's findings and limits, for the study overall: In the ex vivo response, HLA-C-restricted CMV-specific TCR beta clonotypes were dominant, and in two of eight donors the single most frequent clonotype came from this HLA-C-restricted group. Carriers of CMV infection plus the relevant HLA type were discriminated by the cumulative frequency of public TCR beta family members in the study cohort and in an independent roughly 350-donor cohort.

The treatment or condition label, read with the paper, signifies: in vitro stimulation with specific CMV peptide epitopes to enrich CMV-specific T cells. The rearrangement combines TRBV6-2 or TRBV6-3 with TRBJ1-1; a stretch of 7 junction bases matches TRBD1. The sample was cultured CD8+ T cells from PBMCs, taken from culture after CMV antigen stimulation. The sequence came from a human donor in good health (CMV status not recorded). Some clones in this sample may be carry-over from other donors' samples. The DNA sequence is TGTGCCAGCAGTCTTAGGCCAGGGGGCACTGAAGCTTTCTTT. Its amino acids are CASSLRPGGTEAFF.